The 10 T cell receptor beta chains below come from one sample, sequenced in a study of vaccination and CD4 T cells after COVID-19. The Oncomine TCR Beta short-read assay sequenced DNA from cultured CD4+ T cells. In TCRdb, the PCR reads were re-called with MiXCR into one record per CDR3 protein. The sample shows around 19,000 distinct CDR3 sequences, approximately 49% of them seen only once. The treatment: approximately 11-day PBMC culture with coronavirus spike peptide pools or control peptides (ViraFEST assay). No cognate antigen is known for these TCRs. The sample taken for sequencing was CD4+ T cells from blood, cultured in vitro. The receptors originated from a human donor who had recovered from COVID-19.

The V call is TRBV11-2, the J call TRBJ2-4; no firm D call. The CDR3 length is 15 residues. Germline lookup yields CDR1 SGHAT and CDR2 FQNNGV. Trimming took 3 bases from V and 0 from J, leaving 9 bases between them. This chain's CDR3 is CASSLDHLAKNIQYF. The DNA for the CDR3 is TGTGCCAGCAGCTTGGACCATCTAGCCAAAAACATTCAGTACTTC.

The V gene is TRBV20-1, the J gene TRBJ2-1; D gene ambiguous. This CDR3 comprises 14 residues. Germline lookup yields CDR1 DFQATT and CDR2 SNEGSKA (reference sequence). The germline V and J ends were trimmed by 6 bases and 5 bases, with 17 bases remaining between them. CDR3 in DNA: TGCAGTGCCAAGCCTCGCCCGGGCGACAATGAGCAGTTCTTC. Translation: CSAKPRPGDNEQFF.

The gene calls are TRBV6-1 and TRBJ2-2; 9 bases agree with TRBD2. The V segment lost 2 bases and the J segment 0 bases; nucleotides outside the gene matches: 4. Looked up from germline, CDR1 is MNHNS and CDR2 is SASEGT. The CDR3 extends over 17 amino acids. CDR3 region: CASSESPSGANTGELFF. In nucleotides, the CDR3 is TGTGCCAGCAGTGAAAGTCCTAGCGGGGCGAACACCGGGGAGCTGTTTTTT.

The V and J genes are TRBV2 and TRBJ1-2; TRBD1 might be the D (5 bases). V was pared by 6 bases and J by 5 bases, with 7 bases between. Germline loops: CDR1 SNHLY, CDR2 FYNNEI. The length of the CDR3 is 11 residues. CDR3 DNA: TGTGCCAGCAGGCAGGGATATGGCTACACCTTC. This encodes CASRQGYGYTF.

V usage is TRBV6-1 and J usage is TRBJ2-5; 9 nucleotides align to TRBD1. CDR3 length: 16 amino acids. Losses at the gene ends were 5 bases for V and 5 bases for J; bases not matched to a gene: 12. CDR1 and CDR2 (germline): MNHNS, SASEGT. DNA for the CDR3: TGTGCCAGCAGTAGCCAGGGACAGGGAGGGACGGAGACCCAGTACTTC. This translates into CASSSQGQGGTETQYF.

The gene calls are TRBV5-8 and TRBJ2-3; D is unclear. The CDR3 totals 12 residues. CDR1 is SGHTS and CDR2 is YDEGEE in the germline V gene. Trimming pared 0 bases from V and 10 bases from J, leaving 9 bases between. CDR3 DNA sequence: TGTGCCAGCAGCTTGGCCGAATGGGCGCAGTATTTT. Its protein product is CASSLAEWAQYF.

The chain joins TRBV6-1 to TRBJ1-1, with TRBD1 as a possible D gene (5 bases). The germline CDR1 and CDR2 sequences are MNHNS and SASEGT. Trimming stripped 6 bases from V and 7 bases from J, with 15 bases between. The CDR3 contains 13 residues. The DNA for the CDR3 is TGTGCCAGCAGGAAAGACAGCTTGGATGAAGCTTTCTTT. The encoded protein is CASRKDSLDEAFF.

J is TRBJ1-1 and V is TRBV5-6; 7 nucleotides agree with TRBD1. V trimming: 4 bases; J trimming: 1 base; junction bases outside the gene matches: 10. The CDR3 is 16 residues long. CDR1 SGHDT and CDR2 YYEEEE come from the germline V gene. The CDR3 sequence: CASSPQGGMKNTEAFF. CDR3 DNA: TGTGCCAGCAGCCCCCAGGGGGGGATGAAGAACACTGAAGCTTTCTTT.

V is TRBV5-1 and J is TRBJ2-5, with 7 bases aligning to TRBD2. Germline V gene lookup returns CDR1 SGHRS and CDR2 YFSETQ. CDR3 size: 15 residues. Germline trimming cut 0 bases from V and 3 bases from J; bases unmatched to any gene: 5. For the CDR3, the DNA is TGCGCCAGCAGCTTGGCTGGTGGGAGGGAAGAGACCCAGTACTTC. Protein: CASSLAGGREETQYF. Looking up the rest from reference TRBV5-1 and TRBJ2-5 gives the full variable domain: KAGVTQTPRYLIKTRGQQVTLSCSPISGHRSVSWYQQTPGQGLQFLFEYFSETQRNKGNFPGRFSGRQFSNSRSEMNVSTLELGDSALYLCASSLAGGREETQYFGPGTRLLVL.

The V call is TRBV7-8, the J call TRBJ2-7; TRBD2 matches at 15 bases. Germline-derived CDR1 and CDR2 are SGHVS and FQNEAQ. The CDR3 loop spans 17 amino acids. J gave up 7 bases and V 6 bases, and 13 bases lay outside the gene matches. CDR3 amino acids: CASSPGLAGGSGAEQYF. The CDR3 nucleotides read TGTGCCAGCAGTCCGGGACTAGCGGGAGGAAGTGGAGCAGAGCAGTACTTC. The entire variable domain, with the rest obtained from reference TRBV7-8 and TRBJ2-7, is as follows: GAGVSQSPRYKVAKRGQDVALRCDPISGHVSLFWYQQALGQGPEFLTYFQNEAQLDKSGLPSDRFFAERPEGSVSTLKIQRTQQEDSAVYLCASSPGLAGGSGAEQYFGPGTRLTVT.